Here is one TCR beta chain with its context. Its antigen remains undetermined. Qualities for individual bases were not recorded, and no much larger clone is one base off. In the paper's terms, the treatment or condition label means: live attenuated yellow fever vaccine strain. PBMCs were isolated from peripheral blood using a standard Ficoll-Paque protocol. Dynabeads CD4 and CD8 positive selection kits were used to isolate CD4 and CD8 T-cell fractions. TriZol was used to extract RNA from bulk PBMCs, CD4 and CD8 fractions, and dextramer-positive and dextramer-negative fractions. The germline V gene encodes CDR1 WSHSY and CDR2 SAAADI. V is clipped by 7 bases and J by 0 bases, and the sequence between their germline boundaries is 10 bases long. The CDR3 goes from the cysteine to the phenylalanine over 14 residues. Only the CDR3 region is kept as DNA, spanning 42 bases read in frame from base 1. These data originate in a study of T cells after yellow fever vaccination (dated by TCRdb to about 2019). Regarding the study in general: The SMART-Seq v4 Ultra Low Input RNA kit was used to prepare libraries from fractions with low cell numbers. Blood was collected at multiple timepoints before and after primary and secondary immunization, and bulk PBMC replicates and cell subsets were isolated. Two healthy male donors, one aged 18 to 29 and one aged 30 to 40 years, were included in the cohort. To follow T-cell clones before and after primary and booster YFV17D yellow fever vaccination, bulk TCR alpha and beta repertoires were sequenced over time.

What the research found in general, with its limitations: Most clones expanded after primary vaccination (around 96% of CD4 and 88% of CD8) were re-detected after the booster, suggesting that broad memory maintenance occurred. Compared with the primary T-cell response, the secondary T-cell response was faster but weaker, reaching its peak on day 5 rather than on day 15. A small fraction of clonotypes showed up in both the CD4 and CD8 compartments, probably as a result of convergent recombination. Because the study included only two donors, the extent to which the findings can be generalized is limited. Computational filtering was needed because FACS-sorted repertoires could contain abundant contaminating clonotypes from the bulk population.

Synthesis of TCR cDNA relied on 5'RACE template switching, a step that introduced a universal primer site along with unique molecular identifiers. Priming of cDNA synthesis was performed from both the TCR alpha and TCR beta constant segments. Two PCR steps were used to amplify libraries, with sample barcodes and sequencing adapters being added in the second step. Sequencing of libraries was done on Illumina HiSeq 2500 (2x100 bp) or NovaSeq (2x150 bp). The paper's data handling went like this. MIGEC handled demultiplexing of reads and collapsing into UMI consensus sequences, while MiXCR performed V(D)J alignment. Vaccine-responding clonotypes were identified with edgeR using replicate PBMC samples, with FDR below 0.01 and a log2 fold change above 5 up to day 15 being required. Bulk clonotypes were assigned CD4 or CD8 identity according to which sequenced CD4 or CD8 repertoire held them at higher abundance. Through fastp at Q25 and MiXCR, TCRdb rebuilt clones from the public reads, retaining in-frame beta chains. For every CDR3 protein sequence, its rows merge into one entry that carries the most common genes and DNA. The V and J calls and clone size come from TCRdb's table, not from the authors' own analysis. The sample data list a few hundred thousand distinct CDR3 sequences, and less than 9% of these were observed just once. About 0.9% of the sample belongs to the ten largest clones.

Specimen: CD4+ T cells sorted from PBMCs, collected 15 days after the yellow fever booster vaccination. The rearrangement combines TRBV10-2 with TRBJ1-3, with no confident D gene call. This receptor was identified in a man aged 25-45 years who received the YFV17D yellow fever vaccine. The bases read TGCGCCAGCACCCAGACATACTCTGGAAACACCATATATTTT. This translates into CASTQTYSGNTIYF.